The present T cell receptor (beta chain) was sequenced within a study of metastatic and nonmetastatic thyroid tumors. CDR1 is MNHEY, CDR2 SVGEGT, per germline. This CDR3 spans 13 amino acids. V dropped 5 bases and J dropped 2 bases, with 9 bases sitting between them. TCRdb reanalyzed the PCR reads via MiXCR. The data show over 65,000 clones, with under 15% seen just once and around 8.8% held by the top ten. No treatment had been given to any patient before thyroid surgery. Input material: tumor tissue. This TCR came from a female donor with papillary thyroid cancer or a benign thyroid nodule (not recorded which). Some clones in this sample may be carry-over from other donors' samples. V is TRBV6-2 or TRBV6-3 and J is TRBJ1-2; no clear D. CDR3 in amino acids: CASSPGGNYGYTF. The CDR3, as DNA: TGTGCCAGCAGTCCGGGTGGGAACTATGGCTACACCTTC.